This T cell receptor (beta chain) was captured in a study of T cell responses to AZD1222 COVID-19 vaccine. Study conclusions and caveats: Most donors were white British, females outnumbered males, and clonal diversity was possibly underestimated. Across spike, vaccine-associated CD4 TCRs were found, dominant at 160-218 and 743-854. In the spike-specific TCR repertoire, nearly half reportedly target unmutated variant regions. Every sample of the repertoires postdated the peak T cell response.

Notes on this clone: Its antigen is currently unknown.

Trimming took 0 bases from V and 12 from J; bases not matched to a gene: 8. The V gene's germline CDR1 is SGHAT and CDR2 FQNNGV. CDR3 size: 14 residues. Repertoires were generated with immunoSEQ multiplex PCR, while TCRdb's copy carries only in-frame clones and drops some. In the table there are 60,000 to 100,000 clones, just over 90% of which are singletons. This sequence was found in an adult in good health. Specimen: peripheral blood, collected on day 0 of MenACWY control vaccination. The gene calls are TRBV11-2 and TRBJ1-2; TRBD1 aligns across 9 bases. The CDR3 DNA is TGTGCCAGCAGCTTAGATTTAACAGGGGGCAGGAACACCTTC. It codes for CASSLDLTGGRNTF.